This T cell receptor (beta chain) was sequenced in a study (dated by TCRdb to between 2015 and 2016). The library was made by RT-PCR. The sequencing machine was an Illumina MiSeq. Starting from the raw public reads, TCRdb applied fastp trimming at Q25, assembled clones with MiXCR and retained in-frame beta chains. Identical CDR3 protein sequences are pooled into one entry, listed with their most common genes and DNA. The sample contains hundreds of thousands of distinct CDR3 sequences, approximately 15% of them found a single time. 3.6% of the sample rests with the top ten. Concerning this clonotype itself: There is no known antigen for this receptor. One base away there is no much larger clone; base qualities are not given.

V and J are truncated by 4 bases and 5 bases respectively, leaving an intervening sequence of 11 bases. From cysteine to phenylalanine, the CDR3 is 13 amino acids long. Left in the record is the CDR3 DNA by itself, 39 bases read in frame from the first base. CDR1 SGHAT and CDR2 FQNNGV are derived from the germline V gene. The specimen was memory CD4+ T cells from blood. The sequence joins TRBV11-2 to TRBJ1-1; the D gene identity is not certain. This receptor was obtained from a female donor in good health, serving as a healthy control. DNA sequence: TGTGCCAGCAGCTCGGCCAGAGGGACTGAAGCTTTCTTT. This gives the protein CASSSARGTEAFF.